This T cell receptor (beta chain) is from a study of blood T cell repertoires in COVID-19. About the study: From the United States, Italy and Spain came samples of acute and convalescent COVID-19. PBMCs, B-cell-depleted T cells, or T cells were the source of the cDNA or gDNA that made up the material.

The CDR3 is 13 amino acids. V was trimmed by 3 bases and J by 6 bases, leaving 9 bases between them. From germline, CDR1 is LNHDA and CDR2 SQIVND (reference sequence). Authors' data handling: Reference gene primer amplification yielded estimated nucleated cell counts. Sequencing was performed with immunoSEQ multiplex PCR; in TCRdb, only in-frame clones are kept and a portion is missing. The DNA was the basis for D and trimming; V, J and clone size are from that table. Here the sample spans over 200,000 clones, over 75% being singletons. Sequencing used peripheral blood. J is TRBJ2-4 and V is TRBV19; D uncertain. The receptor's source is a human donor in a cohort sampled during active COVID-19. CDR3 sequence reads: CASSIPPSNIQYF. The CDR3, as DNA: TGTGCCAGTAGTATCCCTCCCTCAAACATTCAGTACTTC.